This TCR beta chain was captured in a study of T cell repertoires in cytomegalovirus infection. The overall study: Public TCR beta signatures marked donors with CMV infection and the matching HLA.

MiXCR, run by TCRdb on the reads, gives a single entry per CDR3 protein. The sample contains around 100,000 distinct CDR3 sequences, roughly a tenth of which appear only once. Per germline, CDR1 SGDLS and CDR2 YYNGEE. With 2 bases removed from V and 2 bases from J, the gap between germline ends came to 10 bases. The CDR3 contains 14 residues. Points from the study as a whole: Within the response measured ex vivo, HLA-C-restricted CMV-specific TCR beta clonotypes were dominant. The study identified carriers of CMV plus the relevant HLA from cumulative public TCR beta family frequency.

A remark on this clonotype: Its specificity is not known.

Specimen: PBMCs, sequenced either directly or after in vitro stimulation (not recorded which). The chain links TRBV9 to TRBJ1-1; the D gene is possibly TRBD1 (5 bases). This TCR derives from a human donor in good health (CMV status not recorded). Some clones in this sample may be carry-over from other donors' samples. The CDR3 coding sequence is TGTGCCAGCAGCGTCGGGACGGGAAACACTGAAGCTTTCTTT. Protein sequence: CASSVGTGNTEAFF.